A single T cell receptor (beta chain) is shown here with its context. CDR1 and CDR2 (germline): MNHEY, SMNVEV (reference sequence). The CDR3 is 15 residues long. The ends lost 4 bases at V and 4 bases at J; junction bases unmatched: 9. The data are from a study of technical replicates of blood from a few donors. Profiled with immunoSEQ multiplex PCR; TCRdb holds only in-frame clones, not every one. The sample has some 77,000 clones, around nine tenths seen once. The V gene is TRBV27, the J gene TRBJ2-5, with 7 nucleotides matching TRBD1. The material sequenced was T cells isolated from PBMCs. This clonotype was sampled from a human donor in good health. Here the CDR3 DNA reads TGTGCCAGCAGTTCCCTGACAGGGAGTACAGAGACCCAGTACTTC. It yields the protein CASSSLTGSTETQYF.